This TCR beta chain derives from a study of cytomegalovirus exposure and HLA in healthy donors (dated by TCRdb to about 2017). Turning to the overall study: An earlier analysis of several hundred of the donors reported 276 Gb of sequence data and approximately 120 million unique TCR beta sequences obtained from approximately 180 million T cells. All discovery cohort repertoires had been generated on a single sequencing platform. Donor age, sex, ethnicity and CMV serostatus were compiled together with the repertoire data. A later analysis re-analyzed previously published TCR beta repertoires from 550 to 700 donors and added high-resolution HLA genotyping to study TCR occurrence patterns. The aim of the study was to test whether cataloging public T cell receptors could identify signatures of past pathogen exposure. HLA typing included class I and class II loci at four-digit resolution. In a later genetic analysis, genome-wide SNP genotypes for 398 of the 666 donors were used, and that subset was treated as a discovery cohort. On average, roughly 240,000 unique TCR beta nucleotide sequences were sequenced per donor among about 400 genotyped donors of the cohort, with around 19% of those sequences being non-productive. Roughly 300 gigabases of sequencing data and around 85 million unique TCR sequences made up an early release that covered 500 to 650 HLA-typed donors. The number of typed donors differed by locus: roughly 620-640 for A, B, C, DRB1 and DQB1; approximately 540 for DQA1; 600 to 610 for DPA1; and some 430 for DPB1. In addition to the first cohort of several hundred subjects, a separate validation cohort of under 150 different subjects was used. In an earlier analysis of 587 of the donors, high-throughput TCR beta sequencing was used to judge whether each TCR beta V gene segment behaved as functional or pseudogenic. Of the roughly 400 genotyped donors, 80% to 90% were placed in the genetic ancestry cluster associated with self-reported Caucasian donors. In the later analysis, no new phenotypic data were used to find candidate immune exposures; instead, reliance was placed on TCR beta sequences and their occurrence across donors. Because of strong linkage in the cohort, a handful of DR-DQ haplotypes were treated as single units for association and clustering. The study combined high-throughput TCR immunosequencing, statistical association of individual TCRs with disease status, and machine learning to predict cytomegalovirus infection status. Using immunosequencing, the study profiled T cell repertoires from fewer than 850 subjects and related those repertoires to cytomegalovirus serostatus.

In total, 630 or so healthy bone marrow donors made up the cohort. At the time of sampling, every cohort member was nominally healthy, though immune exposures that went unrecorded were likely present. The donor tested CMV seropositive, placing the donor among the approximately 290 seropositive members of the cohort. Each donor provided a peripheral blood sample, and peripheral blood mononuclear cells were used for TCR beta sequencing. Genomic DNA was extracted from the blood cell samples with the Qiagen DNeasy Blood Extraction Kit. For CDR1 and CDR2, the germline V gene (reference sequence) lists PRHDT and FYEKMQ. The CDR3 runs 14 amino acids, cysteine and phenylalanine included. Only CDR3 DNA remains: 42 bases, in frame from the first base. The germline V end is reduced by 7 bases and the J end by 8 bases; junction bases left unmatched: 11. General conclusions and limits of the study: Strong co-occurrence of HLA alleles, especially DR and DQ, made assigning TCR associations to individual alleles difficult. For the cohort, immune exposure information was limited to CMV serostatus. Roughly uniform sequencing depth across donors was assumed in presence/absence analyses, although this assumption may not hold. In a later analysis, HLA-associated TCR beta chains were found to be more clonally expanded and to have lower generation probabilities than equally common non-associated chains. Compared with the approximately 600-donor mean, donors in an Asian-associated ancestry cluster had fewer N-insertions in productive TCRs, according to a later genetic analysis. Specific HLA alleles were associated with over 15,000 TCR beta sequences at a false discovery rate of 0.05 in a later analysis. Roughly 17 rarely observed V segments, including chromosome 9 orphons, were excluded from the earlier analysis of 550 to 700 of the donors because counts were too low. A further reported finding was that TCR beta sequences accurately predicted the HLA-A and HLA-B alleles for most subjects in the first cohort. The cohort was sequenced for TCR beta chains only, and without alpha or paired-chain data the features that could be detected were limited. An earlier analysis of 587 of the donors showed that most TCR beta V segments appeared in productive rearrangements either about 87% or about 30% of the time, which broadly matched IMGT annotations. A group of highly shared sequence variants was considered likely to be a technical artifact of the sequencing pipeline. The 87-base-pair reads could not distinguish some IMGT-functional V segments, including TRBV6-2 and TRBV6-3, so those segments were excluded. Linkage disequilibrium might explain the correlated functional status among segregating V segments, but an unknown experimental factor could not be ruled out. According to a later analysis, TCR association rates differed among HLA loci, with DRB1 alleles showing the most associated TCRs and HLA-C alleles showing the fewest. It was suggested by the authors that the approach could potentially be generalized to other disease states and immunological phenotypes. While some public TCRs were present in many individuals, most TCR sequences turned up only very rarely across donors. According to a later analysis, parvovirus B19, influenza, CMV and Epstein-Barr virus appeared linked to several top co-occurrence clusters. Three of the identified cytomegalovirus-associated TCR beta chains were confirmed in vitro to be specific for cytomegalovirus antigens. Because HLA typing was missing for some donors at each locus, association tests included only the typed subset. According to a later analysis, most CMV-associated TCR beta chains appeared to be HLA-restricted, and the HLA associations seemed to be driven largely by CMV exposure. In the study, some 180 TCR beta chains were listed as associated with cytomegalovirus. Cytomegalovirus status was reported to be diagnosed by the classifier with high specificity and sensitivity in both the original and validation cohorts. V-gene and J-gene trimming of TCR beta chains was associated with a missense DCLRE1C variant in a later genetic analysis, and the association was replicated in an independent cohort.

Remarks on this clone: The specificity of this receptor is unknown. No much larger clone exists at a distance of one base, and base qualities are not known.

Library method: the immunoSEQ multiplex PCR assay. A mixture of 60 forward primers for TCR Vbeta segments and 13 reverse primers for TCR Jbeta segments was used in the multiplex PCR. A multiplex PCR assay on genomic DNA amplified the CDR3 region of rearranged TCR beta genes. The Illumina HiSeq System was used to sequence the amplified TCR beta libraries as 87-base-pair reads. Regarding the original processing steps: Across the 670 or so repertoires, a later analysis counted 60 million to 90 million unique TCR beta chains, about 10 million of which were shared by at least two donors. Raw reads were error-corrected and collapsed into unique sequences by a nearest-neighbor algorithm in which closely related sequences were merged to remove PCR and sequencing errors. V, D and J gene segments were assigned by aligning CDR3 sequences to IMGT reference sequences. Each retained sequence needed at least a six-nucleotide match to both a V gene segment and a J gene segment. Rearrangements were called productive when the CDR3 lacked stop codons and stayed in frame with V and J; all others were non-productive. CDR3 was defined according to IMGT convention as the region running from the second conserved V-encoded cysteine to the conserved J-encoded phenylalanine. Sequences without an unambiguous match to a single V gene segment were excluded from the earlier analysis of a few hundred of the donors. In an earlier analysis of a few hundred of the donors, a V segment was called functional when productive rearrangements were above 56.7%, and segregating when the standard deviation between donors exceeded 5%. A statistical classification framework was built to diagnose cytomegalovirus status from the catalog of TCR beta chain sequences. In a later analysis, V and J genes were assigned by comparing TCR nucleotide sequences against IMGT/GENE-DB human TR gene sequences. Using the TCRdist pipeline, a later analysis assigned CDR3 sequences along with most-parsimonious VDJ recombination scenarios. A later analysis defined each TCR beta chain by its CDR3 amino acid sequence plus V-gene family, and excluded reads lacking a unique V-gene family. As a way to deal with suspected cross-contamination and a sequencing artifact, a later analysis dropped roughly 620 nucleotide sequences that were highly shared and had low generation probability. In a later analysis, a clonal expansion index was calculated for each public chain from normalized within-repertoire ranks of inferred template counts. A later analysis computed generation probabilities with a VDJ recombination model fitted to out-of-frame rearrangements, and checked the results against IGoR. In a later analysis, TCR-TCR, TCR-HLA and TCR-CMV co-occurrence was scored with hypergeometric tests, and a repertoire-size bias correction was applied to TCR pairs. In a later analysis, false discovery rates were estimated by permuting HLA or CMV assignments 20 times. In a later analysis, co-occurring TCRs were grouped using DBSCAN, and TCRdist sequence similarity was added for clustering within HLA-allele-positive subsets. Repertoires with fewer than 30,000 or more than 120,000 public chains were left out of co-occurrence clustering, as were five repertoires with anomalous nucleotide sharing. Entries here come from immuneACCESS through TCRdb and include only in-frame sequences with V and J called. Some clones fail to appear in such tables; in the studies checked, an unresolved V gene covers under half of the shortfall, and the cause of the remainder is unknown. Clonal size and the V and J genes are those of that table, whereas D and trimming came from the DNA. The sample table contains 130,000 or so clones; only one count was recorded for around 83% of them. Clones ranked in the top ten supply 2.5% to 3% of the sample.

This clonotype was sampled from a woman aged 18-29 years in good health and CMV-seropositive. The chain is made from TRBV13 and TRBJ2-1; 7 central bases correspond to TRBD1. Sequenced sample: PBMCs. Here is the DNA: TGTGCCAGCACGAAGTACAGGGGTAGAGATGAGCAGTTCTTC. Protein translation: CASTKYRGRDEQFF.